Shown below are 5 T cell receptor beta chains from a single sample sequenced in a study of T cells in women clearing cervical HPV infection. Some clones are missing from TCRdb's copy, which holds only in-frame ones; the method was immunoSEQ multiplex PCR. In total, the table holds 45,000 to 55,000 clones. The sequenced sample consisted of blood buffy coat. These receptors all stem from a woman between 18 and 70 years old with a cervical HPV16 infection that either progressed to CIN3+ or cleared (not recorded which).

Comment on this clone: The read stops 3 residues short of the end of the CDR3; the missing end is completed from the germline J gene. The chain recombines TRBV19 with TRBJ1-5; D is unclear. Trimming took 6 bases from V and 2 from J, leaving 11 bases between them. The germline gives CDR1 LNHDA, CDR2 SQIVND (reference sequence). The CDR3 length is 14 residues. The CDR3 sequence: CASRTAGGNQPQHF. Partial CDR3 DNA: TGTGCCAGTAGGACTGCGGGCGGCAATCAGCCC.

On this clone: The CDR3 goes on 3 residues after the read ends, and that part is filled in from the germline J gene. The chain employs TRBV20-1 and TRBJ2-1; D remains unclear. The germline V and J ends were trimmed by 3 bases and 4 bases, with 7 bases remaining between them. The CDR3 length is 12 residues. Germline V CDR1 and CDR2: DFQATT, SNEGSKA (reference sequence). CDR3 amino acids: CSASGLYNEQFF. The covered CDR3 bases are TGCAGTGCTAGTGGCTTGTACAATGAG.

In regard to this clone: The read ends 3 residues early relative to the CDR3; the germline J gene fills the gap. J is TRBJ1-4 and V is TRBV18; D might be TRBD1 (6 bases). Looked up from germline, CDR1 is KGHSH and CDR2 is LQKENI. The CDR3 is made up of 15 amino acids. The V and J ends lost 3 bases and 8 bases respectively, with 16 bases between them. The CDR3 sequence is CASSPARGVVEKLFF. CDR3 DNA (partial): TGTGCCAGCTCACCGGCCAGGGGCGTCGTCGAAAAA.

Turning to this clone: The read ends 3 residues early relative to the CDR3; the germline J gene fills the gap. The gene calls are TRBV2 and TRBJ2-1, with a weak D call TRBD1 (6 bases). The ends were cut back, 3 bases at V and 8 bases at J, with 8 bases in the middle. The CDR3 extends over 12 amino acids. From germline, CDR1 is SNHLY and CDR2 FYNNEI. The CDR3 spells CASSDYRDEQFF. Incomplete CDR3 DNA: TGTGCCAGCAGTGACTACAGGGATGAG. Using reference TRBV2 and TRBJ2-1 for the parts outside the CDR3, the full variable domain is EPEVTQTPSHQVTQMGQEVILRCVPISNHLYFYWYRQILGQKVEFLVSFYNNEISEKSEIFDDQFSVERPDGSNFTLKIRSTKLEDSAMYFCASSDYRDEQFFGPGTRLTVL.

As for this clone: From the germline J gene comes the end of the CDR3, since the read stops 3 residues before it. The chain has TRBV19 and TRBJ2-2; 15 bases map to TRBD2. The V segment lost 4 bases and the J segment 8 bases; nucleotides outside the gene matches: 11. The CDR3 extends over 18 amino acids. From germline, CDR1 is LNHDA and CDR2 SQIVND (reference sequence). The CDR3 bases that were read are TGTGCCAGTAGTAGATTCGGGACTAGCGGGAGGCAGTTGGGGGAG. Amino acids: CASSRFGTSGRQLGE. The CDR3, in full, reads CASSRFGTSGRQLGELFF.